This TCR beta chain was recovered during a study of beta chain features in type 1 diabetes. The authors reverse transcribed all of the isolated RNA, so sequencing captured expressed TCRB transcripts. Some clones are missing from TCRdb's copy, which holds only in-frame ones; the method was immunoSEQ multiplex PCR. The data show 640,000 or so clones, about an eighth seen once. Notes on the study in general: Patients with type 1 diabetes carried fewer insertions and had more deletions at their VDJ junctions. Moderate but significant shortening of TCRB CDR3s was recorded in all four CD4+ subsets from Type 1 diabetes patients.

After removal of 5 bases from V and 1 base from J, the junction contained 6 bases not matched to a gene. The V gene's germline CDR1 is SGHTA and CDR2 FQGTGA. This CDR3 spans 15 amino acids. This clone was detected only once. Its antigen is as yet unknown. This sequence was found in a man aged 18-30 years with type 1 diabetes. Sequences were obtained from naive CD4+ T cells from blood. The rearrangement links TRBV7-3 to TRBJ2-3; 7 nucleotides agree with TRBD2. CDR3 loop: CASSGRGSGTDTQYF. CDR3 coding DNA: TGTGCCAGCAGCGGGAGGGGTTCGGGCACAGATACGCAGTATTTT. Full variable domain (rest looked up from reference TRBV7-3 and TRBJ2-3): GAGVSQTPSNKVTEKGKYVELRCDPISGHTALYWYRQSLGQGPEFLIYFQGTGAADDSGLPNDRFFAVRPEGSVSTLKIQRTERGDSAVYLCASSGRGSGTDTQYFGPGTRLTVL.